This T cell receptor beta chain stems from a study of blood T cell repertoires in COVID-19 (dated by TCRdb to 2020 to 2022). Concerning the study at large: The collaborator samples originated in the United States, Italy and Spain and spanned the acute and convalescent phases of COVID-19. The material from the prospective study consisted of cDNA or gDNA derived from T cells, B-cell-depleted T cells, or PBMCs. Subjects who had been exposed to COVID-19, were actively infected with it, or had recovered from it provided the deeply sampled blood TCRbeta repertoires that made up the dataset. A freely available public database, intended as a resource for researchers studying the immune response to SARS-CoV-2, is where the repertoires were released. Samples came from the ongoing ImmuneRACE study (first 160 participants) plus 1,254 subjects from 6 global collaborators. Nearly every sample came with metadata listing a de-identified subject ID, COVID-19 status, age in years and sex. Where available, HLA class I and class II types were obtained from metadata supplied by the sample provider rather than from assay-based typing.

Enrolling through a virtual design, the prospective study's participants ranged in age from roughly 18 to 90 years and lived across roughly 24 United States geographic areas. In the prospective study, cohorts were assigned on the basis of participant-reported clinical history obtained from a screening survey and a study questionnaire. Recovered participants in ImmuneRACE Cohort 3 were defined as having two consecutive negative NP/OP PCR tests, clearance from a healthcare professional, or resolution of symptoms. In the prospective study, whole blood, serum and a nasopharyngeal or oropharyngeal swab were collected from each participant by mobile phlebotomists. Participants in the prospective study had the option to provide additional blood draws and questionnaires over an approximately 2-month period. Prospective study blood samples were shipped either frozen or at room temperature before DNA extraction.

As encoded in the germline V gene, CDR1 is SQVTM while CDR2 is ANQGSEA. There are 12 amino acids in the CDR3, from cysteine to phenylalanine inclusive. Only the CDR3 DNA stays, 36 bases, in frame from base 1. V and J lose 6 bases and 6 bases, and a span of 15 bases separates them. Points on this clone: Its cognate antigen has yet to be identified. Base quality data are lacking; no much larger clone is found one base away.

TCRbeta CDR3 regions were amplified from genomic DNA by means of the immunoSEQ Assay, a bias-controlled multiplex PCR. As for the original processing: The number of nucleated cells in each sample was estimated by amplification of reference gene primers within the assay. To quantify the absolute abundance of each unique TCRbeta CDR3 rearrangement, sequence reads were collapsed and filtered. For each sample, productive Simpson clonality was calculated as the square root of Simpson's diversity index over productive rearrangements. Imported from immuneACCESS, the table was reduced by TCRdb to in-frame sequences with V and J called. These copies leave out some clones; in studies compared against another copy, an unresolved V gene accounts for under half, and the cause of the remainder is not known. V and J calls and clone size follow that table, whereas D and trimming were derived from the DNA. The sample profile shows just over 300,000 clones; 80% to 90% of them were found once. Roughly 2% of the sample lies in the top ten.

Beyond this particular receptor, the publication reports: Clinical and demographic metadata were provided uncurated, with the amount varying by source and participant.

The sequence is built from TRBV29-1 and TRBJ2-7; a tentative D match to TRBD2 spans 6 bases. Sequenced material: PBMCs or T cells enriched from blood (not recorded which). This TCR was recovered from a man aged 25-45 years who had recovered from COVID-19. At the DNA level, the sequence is TGCAGCGTCCTCCGCGGCGGGGCCGAGCAGTACTTC. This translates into CSVLRGGAEQYF.